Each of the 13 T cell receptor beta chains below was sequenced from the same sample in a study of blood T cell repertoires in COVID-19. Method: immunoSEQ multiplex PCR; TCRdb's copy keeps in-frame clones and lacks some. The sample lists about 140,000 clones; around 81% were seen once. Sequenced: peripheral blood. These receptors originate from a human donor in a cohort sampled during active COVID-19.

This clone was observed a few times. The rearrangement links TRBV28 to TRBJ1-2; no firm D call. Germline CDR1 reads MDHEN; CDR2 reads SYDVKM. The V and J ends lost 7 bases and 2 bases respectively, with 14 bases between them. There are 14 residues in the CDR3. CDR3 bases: TGTGCCAGCACCCGGGAGGGATTGAACTATGGCTACACCTTC. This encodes CASTREGLNYGYTF.

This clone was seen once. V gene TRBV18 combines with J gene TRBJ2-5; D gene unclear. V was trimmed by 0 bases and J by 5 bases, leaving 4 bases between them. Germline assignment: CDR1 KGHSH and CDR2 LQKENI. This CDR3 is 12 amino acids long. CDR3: CASSPPEETQYF. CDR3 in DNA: TGTGCCAGCTCACCACCGGAGGAGACCCAGTACTTC.

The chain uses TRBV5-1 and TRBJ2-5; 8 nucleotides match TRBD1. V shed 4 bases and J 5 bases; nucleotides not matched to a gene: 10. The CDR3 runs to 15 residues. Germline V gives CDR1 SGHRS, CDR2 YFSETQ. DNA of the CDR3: TGCGCCAGCAGCCCAGTGACAGGGGTGGAGGAGACCCAGTACTTC. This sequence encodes CASSPVTGVEETQYF.

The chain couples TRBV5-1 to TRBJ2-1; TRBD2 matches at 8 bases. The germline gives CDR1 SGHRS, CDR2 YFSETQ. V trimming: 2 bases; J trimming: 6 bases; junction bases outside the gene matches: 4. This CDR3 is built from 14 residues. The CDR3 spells CASSLQAGVNEQFF. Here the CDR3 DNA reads TGCGCCAGCAGCTTACAAGCGGGGGTCAATGAGCAGTTCTTC.

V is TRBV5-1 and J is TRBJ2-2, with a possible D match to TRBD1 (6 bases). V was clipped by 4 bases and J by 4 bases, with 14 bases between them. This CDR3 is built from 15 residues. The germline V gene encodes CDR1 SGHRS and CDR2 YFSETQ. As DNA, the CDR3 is TGCGCCAGCAGCCGCGATCGACAGGCCACCGGGGAGCTGTTTTTT. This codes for CASSRDRQATGELFF.

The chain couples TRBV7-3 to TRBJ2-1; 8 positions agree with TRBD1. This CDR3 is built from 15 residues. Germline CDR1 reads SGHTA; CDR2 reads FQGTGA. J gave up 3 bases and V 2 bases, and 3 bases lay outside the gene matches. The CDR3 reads CASSLDRGNYNEQFF. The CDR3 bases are TGTGCCAGCAGCTTAGACAGGGGTAACTACAATGAGCAGTTCTTC.

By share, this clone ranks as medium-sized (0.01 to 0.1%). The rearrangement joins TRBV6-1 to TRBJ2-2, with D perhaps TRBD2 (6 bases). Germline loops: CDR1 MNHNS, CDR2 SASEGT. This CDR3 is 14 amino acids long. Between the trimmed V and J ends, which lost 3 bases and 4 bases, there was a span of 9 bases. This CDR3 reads CASSEEGITGELFF. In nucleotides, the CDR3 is TGTGCCAGCAGTGAGGAGGGAATCACCGGGGAGCTGTTTTTT.

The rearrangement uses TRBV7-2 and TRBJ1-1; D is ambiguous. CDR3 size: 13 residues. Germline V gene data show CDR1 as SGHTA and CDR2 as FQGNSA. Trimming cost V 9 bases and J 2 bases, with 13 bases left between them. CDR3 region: CASVLQVNTEAFF. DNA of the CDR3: TGTGCCAGTGTCCTCCAGGTAAACACTGAAGCTTTCTTT. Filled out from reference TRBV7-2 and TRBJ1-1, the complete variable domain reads GAGVSQSPSNKVTEKGKDVELRCDPISGHTALYWYRQSLGQGLEFLIYFQGNSAPDKSGLPSDRFSAERTGGSVSTLTIQRTQQEDSAVYLCASVLQVNTEAFFGQGTRLTVV.

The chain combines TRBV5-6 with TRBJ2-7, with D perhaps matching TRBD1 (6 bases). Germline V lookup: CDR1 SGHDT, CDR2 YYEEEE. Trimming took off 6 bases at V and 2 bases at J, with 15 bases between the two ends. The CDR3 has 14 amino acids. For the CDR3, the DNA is TGTGCCAGCATCAAGACCGGGGACACCTACGAGCAGTACTTC. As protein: CASIKTGDTYEQYF.

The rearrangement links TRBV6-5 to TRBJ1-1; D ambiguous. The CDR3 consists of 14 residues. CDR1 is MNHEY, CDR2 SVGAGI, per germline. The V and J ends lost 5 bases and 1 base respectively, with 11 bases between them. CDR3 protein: CASSPIRENTEAFF. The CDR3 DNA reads TGTGCCAGCAGTCCGATTCGGGAGAACACTGAAGCTTTCTTT.

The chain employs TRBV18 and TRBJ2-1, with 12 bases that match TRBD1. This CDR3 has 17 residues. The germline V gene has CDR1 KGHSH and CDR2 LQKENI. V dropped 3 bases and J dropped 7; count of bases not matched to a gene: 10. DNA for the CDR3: TGTGCCAGCTCACCCGCCTTGGGGGGACAGGGGGCAAATGAGCAGTTCTTC. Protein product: CASSPALGGQGANEQFF.

The CDR3 bases are TGCGCCAGCAGCTTGGCCGGGGACTACACCTTC. It encodes CASSLAGDYTF. The chain has TRBV5-1 and TRBJ1-2, with D unresolved. The CDR3 is made up of 11 amino acids. Deletions cut 0 bases from V and 10 bases from J, with 7 bases between. Germline CDR1 is SGHRS and CDR2 is YFSETQ.

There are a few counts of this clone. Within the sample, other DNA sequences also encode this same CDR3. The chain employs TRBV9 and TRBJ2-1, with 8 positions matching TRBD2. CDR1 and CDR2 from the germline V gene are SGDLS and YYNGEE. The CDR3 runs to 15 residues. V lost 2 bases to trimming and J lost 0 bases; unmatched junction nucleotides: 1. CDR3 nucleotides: TGTGCCAGCAGCGTCGGGACTAGCTCCTACAATGAGCAGTTCTTC. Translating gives CASSVGTSSYNEQFF. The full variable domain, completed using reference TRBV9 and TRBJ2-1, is DSGVTQTPKHLITATGQRVTLRCSPRSGDLSVYWYQQSLDQGLQFLIQYYNGEERAKGNILERFSAQQFPDLHSELNLSSLELGDSALYFCASSVGTSSYNEQFFGPGTRLTVL.